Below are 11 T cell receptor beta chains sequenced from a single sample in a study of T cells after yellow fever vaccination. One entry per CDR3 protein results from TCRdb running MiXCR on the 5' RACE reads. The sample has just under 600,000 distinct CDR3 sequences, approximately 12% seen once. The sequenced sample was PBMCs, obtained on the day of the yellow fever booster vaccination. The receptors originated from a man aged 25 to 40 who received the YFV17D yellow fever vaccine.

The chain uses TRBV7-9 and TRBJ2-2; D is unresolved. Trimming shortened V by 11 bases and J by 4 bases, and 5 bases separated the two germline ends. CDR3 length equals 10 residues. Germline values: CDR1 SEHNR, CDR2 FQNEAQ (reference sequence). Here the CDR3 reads CAVITGELFF. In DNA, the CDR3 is TGTGCCGTAATCACCGGGGAGCTGTTTTTT.

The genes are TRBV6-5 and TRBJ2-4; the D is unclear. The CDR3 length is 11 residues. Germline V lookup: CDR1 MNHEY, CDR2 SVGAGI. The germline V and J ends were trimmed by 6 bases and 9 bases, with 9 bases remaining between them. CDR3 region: CASSSVGIQYF. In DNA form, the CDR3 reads TGTGCCAGCAGCTCCGTAGGCATTCAGTACTTC.

The CDR3 spells CASSYEPGQGNEQYF. The CDR3 DNA is TGCGCCAGCAGCTACGAACCGGGACAGGGAAACGAGCAGTACTTC. The chain has TRBV4-1 and TRBJ2-7; the match to TRBD1 covers 9 bases. V dropped 5 bases and J dropped 5; count of bases not matched to a gene: 10. Germline V gene data show CDR1 as MGHRA and CDR2 as YSYEKL. CDR3 length: 15 residues.

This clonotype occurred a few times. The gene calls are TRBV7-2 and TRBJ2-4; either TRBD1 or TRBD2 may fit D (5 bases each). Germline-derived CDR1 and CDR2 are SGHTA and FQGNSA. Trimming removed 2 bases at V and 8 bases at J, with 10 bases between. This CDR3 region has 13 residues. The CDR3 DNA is TGTGCCAGCAGCTTACAGCTGGGGGACATTCAGTACTTC. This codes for CASSLQLGDIQYF.

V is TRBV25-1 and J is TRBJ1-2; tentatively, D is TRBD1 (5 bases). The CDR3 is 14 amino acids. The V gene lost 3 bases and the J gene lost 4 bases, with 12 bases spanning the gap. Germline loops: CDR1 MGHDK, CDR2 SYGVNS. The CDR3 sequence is CASSDIGDVYGYTF. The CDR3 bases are TGTGCCAGCAGTGACATAGGGGACGTCTATGGCTACACCTTC.

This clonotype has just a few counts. The DNA of the CDR3 is TGTGCCAGCAGCACTTCGACAGGGCGGGAGACCCAGTACTTC. Encoded protein: CASSTSTGRETQYF. V usage is TRBV11-2 and J usage is TRBJ2-5; TRBD1 matches 7 bases. Germline trimming cut 5 bases from V and 5 bases from J; bases unmatched to any gene: 8. This CDR3 region has 14 residues. Germline CDR1 SGHAT, CDR2 FQNNGV.

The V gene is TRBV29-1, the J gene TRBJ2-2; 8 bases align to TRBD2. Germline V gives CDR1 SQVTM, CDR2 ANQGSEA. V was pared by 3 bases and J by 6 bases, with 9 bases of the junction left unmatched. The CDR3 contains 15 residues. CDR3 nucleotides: TGCAGCGTTGAGGGGGGACTAGAAGATCCCGGGGAGCTGTTTTTT. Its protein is CSVEGGLEDPGELFF.

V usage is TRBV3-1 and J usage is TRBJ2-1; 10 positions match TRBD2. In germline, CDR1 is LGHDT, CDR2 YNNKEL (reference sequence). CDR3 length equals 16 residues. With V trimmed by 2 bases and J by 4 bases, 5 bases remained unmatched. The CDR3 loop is CASSQLAGAFYNEQFF. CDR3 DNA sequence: TGTGCCAGCAGCCAACTAGCGGGAGCCTTTTACAATGAGCAGTTCTTC.

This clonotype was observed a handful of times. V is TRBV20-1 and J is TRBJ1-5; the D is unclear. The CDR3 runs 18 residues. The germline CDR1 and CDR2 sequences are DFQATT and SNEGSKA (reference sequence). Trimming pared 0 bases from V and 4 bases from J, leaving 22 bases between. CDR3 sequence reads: CSARDPGKVSALNQPQHF. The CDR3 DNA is TGCAGTGCTAGAGACCCCGGGAAGGTGTCAGCCCTAAATCAGCCCCAGCATTTT.

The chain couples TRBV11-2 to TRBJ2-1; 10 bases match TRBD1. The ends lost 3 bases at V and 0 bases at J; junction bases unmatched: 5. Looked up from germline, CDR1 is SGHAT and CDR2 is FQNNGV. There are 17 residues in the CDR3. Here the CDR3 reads CASSLGRTGGSYNEQFF. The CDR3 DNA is TGTGCCAGCAGCTTGGGGCGGACAGGGGGCTCCTACAATGAGCAGTTCTTC.

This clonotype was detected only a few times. The CDR3, as DNA: TGTGCCAGCAGCTTAGAGGGGCAGGGTGGCGAAAAACTGTTTTTT. The encoded protein is CASSLEGQGGEKLFF. The chain recombines TRBV7-2 with TRBJ1-4; D may be TRBD1 (5 bases). Trimming left V 1 base short and J 8 bases short, with 14 bases between. CDR3 size: 15 residues. Germline V gene lookup returns CDR1 SGHTA and CDR2 FQGNSA.